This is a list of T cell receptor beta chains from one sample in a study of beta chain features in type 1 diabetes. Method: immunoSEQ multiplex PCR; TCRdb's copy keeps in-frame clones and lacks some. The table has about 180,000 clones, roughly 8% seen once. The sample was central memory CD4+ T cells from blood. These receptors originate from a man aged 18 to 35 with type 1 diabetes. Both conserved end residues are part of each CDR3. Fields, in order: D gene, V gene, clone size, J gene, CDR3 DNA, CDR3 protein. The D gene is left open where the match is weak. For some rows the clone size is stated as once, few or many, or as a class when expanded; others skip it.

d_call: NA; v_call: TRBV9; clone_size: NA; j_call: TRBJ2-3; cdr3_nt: TGTGCCAGCAGCTTTGGGACTGGGACAGATACGCAGTATTTT; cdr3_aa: CASSFGTGTDTQYF
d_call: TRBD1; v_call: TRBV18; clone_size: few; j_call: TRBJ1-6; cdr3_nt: TGTGCCAGCTCATCTACAGGGGGCTCTAGGAATTCACCCCTCCACTTT; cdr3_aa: CASSSTGGSRNSPLHF
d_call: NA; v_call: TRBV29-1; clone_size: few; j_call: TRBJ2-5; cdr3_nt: TGCAGCGTCTTTTTGGGCAGGGGCCTTGGGGAGACCCAGTACTTC; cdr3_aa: CSVFLGRGLGETQYF
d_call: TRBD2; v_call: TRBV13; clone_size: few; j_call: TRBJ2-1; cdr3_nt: TGTGCCAGCAGCCGGACTAGCGGGATGTACAATGAGCAGTTCTTC; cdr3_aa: CASSRTSGMYNEQFF
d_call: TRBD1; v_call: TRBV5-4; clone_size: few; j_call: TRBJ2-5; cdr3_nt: TGTGCCAGCAGCCTAGGACAGGGGGTTTTAGAGACCCAGTACTTC; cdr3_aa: CASSLGQGVLETQYF
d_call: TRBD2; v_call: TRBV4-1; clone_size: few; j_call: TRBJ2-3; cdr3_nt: TGCGCCAGCAGCCAAGTAGGGGGGCAGCGGGGGGCCGTCACAGATACGCAGTATTTT; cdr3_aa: CASSQVGGQRGAVTDTQYF
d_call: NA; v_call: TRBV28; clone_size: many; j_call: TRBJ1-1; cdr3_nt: TGTGCCAGCAGTCTCCCACACAGGGAATGGGAAGCTTTCTTT; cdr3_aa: CASSLPHREWEAFF
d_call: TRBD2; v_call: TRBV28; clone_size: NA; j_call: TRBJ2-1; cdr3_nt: TGTGCCAGCAGCACAAGCGGGGACTCCTACAATGAGCAGTTCTTC; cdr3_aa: CASSTSGDSYNEQFF
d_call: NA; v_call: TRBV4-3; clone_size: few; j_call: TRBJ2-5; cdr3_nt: TGCGCCAGCAGCCAAGGACTGGGCAGGGGGGCGACAGAGACCCAGTACTTC; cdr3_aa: CASSQGLGRGATETQYF
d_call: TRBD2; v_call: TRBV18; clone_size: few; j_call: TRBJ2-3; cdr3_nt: TGTGCCAGCTCACCGAGACAAAGCGGGGGGGCAGATACGCAGTATTTT; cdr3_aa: CASSPRQSGGADTQYF
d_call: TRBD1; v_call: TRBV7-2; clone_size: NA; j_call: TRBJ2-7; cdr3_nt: TGTGCCAGCAGCTTCCGGACAGGGTCGCGATACGAGCAGTACTTC; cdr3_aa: CASSFRTGSRYEQYF
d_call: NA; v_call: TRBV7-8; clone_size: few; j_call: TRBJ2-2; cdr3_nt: TGTGCCAGCAGCACTACCGGGGAGCTGTTTTTT; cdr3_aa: CASSTTGELFF
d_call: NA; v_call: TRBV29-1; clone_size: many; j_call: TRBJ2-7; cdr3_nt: TGCAGCGTTGAATTCAACACCTACGAGCAGTACTTC; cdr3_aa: CSVEFNTYEQYF
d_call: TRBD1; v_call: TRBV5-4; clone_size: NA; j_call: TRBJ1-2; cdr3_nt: TGTGCCAGCAGCTTCCCAGGGGGCTATGGCTACACCTTC; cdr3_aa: CASSFPGGYGYTF
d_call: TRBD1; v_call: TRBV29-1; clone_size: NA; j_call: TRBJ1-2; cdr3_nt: TGCAGCGTCCTGGGCAGGGGGCTAGGCTATGGCTACACCTTC; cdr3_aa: CSVLGRGLGYGYTF
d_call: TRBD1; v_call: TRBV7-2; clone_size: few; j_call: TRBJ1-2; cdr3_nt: TGTGCCAGCAGCTTAGGGACAGGGCCGACCTATGGCTACACCTTC; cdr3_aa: CASSLGTGPTYGYTF
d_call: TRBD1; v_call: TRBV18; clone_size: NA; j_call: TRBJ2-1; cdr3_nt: TGTGCCAGCTCCCCCCGCAGGGGGCGCGATGAGCAGTTCTTC; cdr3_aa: CASSPRRGRDEQFF
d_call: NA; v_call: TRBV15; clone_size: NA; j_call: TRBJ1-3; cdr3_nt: TGTGCCACCAGCAGGGTCCCCGGGGCTGGAAACACCATATATTTT; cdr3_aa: CATSRVPGAGNTIYF
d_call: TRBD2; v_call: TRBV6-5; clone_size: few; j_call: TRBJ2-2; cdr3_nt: TGTGCCAGCAGTTTACTAGCGGTCAACACCGGGGAGCTGTTTTTT; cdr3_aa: CASSLLAVNTGELFF
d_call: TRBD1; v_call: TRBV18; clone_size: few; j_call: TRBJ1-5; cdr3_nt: TGTGCCAGCTCCCCGGGACAGATTAGCAATCAGCCCCAGCATTTT; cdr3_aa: CASSPGQISNQPQHF
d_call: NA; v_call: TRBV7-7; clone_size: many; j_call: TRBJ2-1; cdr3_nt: TGTGCCAGCAGCTTAGCGCAGGGTTCCTACAATGAGCAGTTCTTC; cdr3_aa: CASSLAQGSYNEQFF
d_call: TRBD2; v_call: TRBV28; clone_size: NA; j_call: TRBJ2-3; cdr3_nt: TGTGCCAGCAGAGCATTTAGCGGGGGGGCTGCAGATACGCAGTATTTT; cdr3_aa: CASRAFSGGAADTQYF
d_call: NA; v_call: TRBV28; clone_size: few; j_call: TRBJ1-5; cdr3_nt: TGTGCCAGCAGTTTGCCAGGGGCCACCCTGGGGCCCCAGCATTTT; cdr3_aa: CASSLPGATLGPQHF
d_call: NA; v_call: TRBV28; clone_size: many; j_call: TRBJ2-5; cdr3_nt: TGTGCCAGCACTCAGGCGCAAGAGACCCAGTACTTC; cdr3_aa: CASTQAQETQYF
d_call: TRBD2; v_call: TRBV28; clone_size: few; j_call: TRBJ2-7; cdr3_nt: TGTGCCAGCAGTTCCACGGGGGGGACCTACGAGCAGTACTTC; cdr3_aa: CASSSTGGTYEQYF
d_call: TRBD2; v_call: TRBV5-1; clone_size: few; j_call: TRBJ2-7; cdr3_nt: TGCGCCAGCAGCTTGGCTGCGGGAGGAAATTACGAGCAGTACTTC; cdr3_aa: CASSLAAGGNYEQYF
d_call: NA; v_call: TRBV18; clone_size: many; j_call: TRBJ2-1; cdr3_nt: TGTGCCAGCTCACCACCGCTAAGGGAGTCGTTCAATGAGCAGTTCTTC; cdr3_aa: CASSPPLRESFNEQFF
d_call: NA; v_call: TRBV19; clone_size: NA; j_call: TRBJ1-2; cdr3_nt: TGTGCCAGTAGTAGGTACAGCCTTCCTAACTATGGCTACACCTTC; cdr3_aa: CASSRYSLPNYGYTF
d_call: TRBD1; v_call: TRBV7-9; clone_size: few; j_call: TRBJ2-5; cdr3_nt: TGTGCCAGCAGCCGGGACAGAACTCAAGAGACCCAGTACTTC; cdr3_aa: CASSRDRTQETQYF
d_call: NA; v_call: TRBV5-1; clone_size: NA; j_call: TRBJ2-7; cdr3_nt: TGCGCCAGCAGCCCGAGGACAGAGTCCTACGAGCAGTACTTC; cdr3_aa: CASSPRTESYEQYF
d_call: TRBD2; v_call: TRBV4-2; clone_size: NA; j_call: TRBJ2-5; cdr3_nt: TGTGCCAGCAGCCTCGAACTAGCGGCACAAGAGACCCAGTACTTC; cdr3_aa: CASSLELAAQETQYF
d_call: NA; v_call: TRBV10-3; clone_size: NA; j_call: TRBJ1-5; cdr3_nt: TGTGCCATCAGTGAACGGCAGGGGAGCAATCAGCCCCAGCATTTT; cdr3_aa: CAISERQGSNQPQHF
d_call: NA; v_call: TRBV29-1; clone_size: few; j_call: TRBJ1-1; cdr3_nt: TGCAGCGTTGCATCGCGGGATAGGGCTTTCTTT; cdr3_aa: CSVASRDRAFF
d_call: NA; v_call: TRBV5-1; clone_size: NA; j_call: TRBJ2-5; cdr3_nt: TGCGCCAGCAGCCCCGCCGACGGCGGAACCCAGTACTTC; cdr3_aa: CASSPADGGTQYF
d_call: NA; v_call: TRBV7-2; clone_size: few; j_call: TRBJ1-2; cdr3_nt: TGTGCCAGCAGCTTATCCAGCTATGGCTACACCTTC; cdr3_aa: CASSLSSYGYTF
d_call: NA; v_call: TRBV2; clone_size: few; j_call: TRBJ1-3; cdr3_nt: TGTGCCAGCAGCGTCGAGGGACGGGAGAACACCATATATTTT; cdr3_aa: CASSVEGRENTIYF
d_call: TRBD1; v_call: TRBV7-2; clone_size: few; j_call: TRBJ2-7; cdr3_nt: TGTGCCAGCAGCCCCCCTGGGACAGCCATCTACGAGCAGTACTTC; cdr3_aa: CASSPPGTAIYEQYF
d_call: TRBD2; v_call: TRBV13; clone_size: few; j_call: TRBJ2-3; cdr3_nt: TGTGCCAGCAGCTTACCCATAGCGGGAGAGGCAGATACGCAGTATTTT; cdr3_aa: CASSLPIAGEADTQYF
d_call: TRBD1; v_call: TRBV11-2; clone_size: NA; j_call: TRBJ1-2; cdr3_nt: TGTGCCAGCAGCCCTCGGACAGGGGAGGGCTACACCTTC; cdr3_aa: CASSPRTGEGYTF
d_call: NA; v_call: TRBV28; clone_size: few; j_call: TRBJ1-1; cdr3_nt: TGTGCCAGCAGTTTAAGCTCCGGCAGGGGATACACTGAAGCTTTCTTT; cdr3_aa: CASSLSSGRGYTEAFF
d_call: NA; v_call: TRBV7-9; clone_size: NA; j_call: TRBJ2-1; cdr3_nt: TGTGCCAGCAGCCTCAGGGGTTACGAGCAGTTCTTC; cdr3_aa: CASSLRGYEQFF
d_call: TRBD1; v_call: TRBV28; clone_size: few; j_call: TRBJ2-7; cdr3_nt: TGTGCCACCACCCCTGGGGACAGATACTACGGGTACTTC; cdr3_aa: CATTPGDRYYGYF
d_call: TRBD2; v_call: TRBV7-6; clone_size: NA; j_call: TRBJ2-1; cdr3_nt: TGTGCCAGCAGCCCCGAGCGGGGAAGCTCCTACAATGAGCAGTTCTTC; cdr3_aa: CASSPERGSSYNEQFF
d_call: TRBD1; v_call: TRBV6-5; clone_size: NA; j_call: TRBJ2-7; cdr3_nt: TGTGCCAGCAGTCGACAGGGCCGAGGTTACGAGCAGTACTTC; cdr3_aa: CASSRQGRGYEQYF
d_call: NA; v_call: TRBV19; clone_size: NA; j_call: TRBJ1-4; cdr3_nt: TGTGCCAGTAGTGCTGCAGGGACTAATGAAAAACTGTTTTTT; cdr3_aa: CASSAAGTNEKLFF
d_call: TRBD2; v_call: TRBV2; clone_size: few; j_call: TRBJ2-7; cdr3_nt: TGTGCCAGCAGTGAACTAGCGGGAGGGATCTACGAGCAGTACTTC; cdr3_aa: CASSELAGGIYEQYF
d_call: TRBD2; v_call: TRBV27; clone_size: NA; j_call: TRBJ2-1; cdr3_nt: TGTGCCAGCAGCAAAGGGCTAGCGGGACCAAATGAGCAGTTCTTC; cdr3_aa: CASSKGLAGPNEQFF
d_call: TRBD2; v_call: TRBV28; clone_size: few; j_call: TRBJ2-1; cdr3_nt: TGTGCCAGCAGTTTCGGGGGGTACCTAAACAATGAGCAGTTCTTC; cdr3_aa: CASSFGGYLNNEQFF
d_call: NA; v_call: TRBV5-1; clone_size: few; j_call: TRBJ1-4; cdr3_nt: TGCGCCAGCAGCCGCGCAGGGTATCGAGAAAAACTGTTTTTT; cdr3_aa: CASSRAGYREKLFF
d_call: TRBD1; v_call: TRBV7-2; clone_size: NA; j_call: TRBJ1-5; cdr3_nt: TGTGCCAGCAGCCAAGACAGGGTTCAGCCCCAGCATTTT; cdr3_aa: CASSQDRVQPQHF
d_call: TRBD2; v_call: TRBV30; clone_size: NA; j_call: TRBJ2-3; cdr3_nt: TGTGCCTGGAGTAGCGGGGGGGACACAGATACGCAGTATTTT; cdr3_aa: CAWSSGGDTDTQYF
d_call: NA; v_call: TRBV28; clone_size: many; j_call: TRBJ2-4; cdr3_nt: TGTGCCAGCACCTCCTCGACAGCGATGATTCAGTACTTC; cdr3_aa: CASTSSTAMIQYF
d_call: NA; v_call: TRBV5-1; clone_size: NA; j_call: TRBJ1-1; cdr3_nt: TGCGCCAGCAGCTTGGCTCTCAGGGGCGCACGGGAGAACACTGAAGCTTTCTTT; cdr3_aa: CASSLALRGARENTEAFF
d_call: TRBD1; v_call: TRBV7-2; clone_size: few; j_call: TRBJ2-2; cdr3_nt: TGTGCCAGCACCTACCGGGACAGGCCCACCGGGGAGCTGTTTTTT; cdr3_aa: CASTYRDRPTGELFF
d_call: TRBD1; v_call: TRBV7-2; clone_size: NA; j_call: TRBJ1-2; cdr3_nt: TGTGCCAGCAGCCCGGGACAGGGTGCTAACTATGGCTACACCTTC; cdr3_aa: CASSPGQGANYGYTF
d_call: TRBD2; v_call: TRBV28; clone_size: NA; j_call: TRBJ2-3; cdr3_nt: TGTGCCAGCAGTGAGGCCGGGACTAGCGGGATAACAGATACGCAGTATTTT; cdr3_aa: CASSEAGTSGITDTQYF